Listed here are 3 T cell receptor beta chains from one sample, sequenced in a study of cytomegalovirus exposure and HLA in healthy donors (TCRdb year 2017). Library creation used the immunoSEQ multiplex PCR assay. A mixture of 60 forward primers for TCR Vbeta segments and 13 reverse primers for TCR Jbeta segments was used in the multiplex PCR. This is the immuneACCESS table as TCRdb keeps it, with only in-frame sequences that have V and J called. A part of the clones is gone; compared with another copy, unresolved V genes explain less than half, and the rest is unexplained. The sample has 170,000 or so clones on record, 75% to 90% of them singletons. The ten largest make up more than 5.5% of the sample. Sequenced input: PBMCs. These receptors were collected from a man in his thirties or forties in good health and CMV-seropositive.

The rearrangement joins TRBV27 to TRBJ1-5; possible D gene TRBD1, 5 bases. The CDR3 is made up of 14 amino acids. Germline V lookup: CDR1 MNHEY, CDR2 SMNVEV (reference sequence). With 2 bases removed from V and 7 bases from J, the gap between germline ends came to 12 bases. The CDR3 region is CASSLVRGGQPQHF. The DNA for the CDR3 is TGTGCCAGCAGTTTAGTAAGGGGCGGACAGCCCCAGCATTTT.

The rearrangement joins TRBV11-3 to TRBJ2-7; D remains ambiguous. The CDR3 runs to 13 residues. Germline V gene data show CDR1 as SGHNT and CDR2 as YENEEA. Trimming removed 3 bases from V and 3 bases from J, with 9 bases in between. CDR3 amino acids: CASSFGGSYEQYF. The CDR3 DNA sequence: TGTGCCAGCAGCTTCGGCGGAAGCTACGAGCAGTACTTC.

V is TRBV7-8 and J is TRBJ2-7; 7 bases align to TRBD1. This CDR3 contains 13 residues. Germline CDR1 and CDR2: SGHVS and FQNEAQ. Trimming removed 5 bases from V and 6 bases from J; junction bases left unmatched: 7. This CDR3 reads CASSAQGPGEQYF. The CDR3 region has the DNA TGTGCCAGCAGCGCACAGGGGCCGGGCGAGCAGTACTTC.